This T cell receptor (beta chain) emerged from a study of vaccination and CD4 T cells after COVID-19 (dated by TCRdb to between 2020 and 2023). The study in broad terms: Every convalescent patient had a positive nasal swab PCR test for SARS-CoV-2, with mild disease in eight to ten patients and severe disease in one. The convalescent cohort comprised six males and four females, including two Hispanic individuals, seven Caucasians, two Asians and one multiracial person. Each participant got two doses of either the Pfizer-BioNTech BNT162b2 vaccine (n=8) or the Moderna mRNA-1273 vaccine (n=2). Post-COVID blood samples were collected from convalescent patients a median of about 92 days after diagnosis, with a range of roughly 30 to 161 days. Post-vaccine blood samples were taken a median of around 68 days after the second vaccine dose, with a range of 14 to 241 days. Overlapping spike peptide pools from SARS-CoV-2 and from the common cold coronaviruses HCoV-NL63, HCoV-OC43 and HCoV-229E were used as culture stimuli. Control cultures received a CEFX viral epitope pool as the positive control, an HIV-1 Nef peptide pool as the negative control, or no peptide. In over 8 COVID-19 convalescent patients and 4 infection-naive healthy vaccine recipients, the spike-specific CD4+ TCR repertoire before mRNA vaccination was compared with the repertoire after mRNA vaccination.

The treatment or condition label, read with the paper, signifies: roughly 11-day PBMC culture with coronavirus spike peptide pools or control peptides (ViraFEST assay). To expand antigen-specific T cells with peptide pools and then pick out the expanded clonotypes through TCR sequencing, the study relied on the ViraFEST assay. The convalescent patients' positive SARS-CoV-2 PCR tests fell between March and December 2020, which was before the Alpha, Beta and Delta variants emerged in the United States. Roughly 2.1 million PBMCs per well were cultured in IMDM with roughly 5% human AB serum and roughly 10 IU/ml IL-2, plus 10 ug/ml peptide pools. Half of the culture medium was replaced with fresh IL-2-containing medium on days 3 and 7. After approximately 10 days of culture, CD4+ T cells were isolated by negative selection using the EasySep CD4+ T cell isolation kit. Ficoll-Paque Plus gradient centrifugation was used to isolate PBMCs from whole blood, and the isolated PBMCs were then either used fresh or cryopreserved at -140C. Triplicate wells were generally used for each culture condition.

Taken from the germline V gene, the CDR1 and CDR2 loops are SGHRS and YFSETQ. The CDR3 contains 15 residues, cysteine and phenylalanine counted. The DNA shown is the 45-base CDR3, in frame from base 1. V sheds 1 base and J sheds 5 bases, leaving 15 bases between their ends. A word on this clonotype: There is no known antigen for this receptor. No base qualities exist here, and no much larger clone lies one base off it.

Paper-wide results and their limitations: Of the vaccine-specific clones in convalescent patients, 304 of 307, or nearly all, reacted only to SARS-CoV-2 spike and did not cross-react with common cold coronaviruses. In convalescent patients, a median approximately 83% of post-vaccine SARS-CoV-2-reactive clones were detected only after vaccination, and vaccine-specific priming was suggested by this finding. Although the median number of SARS-CoV-2-reactive clonotypes went up from 20 to 25 after infection to more than 30 after vaccination, the increase was not significant. Only a relatively small number of convalescent patients were included in the study, and early timepoints following natural infection were not analyzed.

The protocol used for the library was PCR. DNA from cultured CD4+ T cells was subjected to TCR sequencing with the Oncomine TCR Beta short-read assay at the Johns Hopkins FTIC core. Genomic DNA was extracted from the cultured CD4+ T cells with the QIAamp micro DNA kit. Oncomine TCR Beta libraries from cultured CD4+ T cells were pooled using unique dual indexes and sequenced on an Illumina iSeq 100. The source study handled its data this way. Non-productive sequences were removed, and CDR3s not starting with C, not ending with F or W, or shorter than 7 amino acids were discarded. Antigen-specific clonotypes were identified with the MANAFEST web application by comparing peptide-stimulated wells with reference and other culture wells. Positive clones required FDR below 0.05, an odds ratio above 5, and productive frequency above 0.1% in at least two of three replicate wells. Clonotypes that were significantly expanded in both SARS-CoV-2 spike wells and at least one common cold coronavirus spike condition were defined as cross-reactive. Similarity between CDR3 sequences was evaluated in R version 3.6.1 using Levenshtein distances (stringdist) and unrooted phylogenetic trees (ape). The raw public data were reprocessed by TCRdb itself: fastp quality trimming at Q25, MiXCR clonotype calling, in-frame beta chains only. Every distinct CDR3 protein forms one entry, paired with its most common genes and DNA. V and J calls and clone size were set by TCRdb, not the authors. In all, the sample holds about 26,000 distinct CDR3 sequences, and 40% to 50% of those were seen once. The ten top clones hold approximately 11% of the sample.

The source material was CD4+ T cells from blood, cultured in vitro. The origin of this receptor is a human donor who had recovered from COVID-19. The sequence joins TRBV5-1 to TRBJ2-5; the D region possibly corresponds to TRBD1 (5 bases align). The nucleotide sequence reads as follows: TGCGCCAGCAGCTTGTTAGGGGCCCGTGATGAGACCCAGTACTTC. It is translated as CASSLLGARDETQYF.